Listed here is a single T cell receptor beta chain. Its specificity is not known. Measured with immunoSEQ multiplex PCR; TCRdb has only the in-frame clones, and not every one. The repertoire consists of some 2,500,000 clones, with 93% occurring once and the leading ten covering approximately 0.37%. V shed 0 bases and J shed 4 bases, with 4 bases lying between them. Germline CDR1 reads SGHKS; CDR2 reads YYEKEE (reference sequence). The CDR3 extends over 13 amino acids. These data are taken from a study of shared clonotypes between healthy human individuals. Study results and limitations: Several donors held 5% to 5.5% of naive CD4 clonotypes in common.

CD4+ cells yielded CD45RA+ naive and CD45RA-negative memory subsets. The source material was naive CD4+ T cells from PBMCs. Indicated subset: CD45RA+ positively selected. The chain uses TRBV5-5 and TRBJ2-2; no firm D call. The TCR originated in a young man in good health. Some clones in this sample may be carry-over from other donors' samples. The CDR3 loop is CASSLGATGELFF. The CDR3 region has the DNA TGTGCCAGCAGCTTGGGGGCCACCGGGGAGCTGTTTTTT.